This T cell receptor beta chain was retrieved from a study of T-cell reconstitution after alpha-beta-depleted transplantation in children. Unique molecular identifiers were used in preparing the TCRbeta library. TCRdb itself ran the PCR reads through MiXCR, one entry per CDR3 protein. Here the sample spans hundreds of thousands of distinct CDR3 sequences, roughly 15% being singletons. Between the trimmed V and J ends, which lost 6 bases and 1 base, there was a span of 9 bases. This CDR3 is built from 13 residues. In regard to this clonotype: The antigen is undetermined.

Findings and caveats of the study: At one year after transplant, newly produced T cells mostly accounted for T-cell counts and diversity. Where some patients showed high TCRbeta diversity at day 60, it came from recipient T cells and thymic progenitors that had survived.

The clonotype was recovered from a male patient younger than 18 who had a stem cell transplant for acute lymphoblastic leukemia, so the T cells may come from the graft donor. Sample: PBMCs, mostly from graft donor cells, taken 360 days after TCRalphabeta/CD19-depleted stem cell transplant. J is TRBJ2-5 and V is TRBV23-1, with D unresolved. TRBV23-1 belongs to the ORF category, with a function that is uncertain. CDR3: CASRIRLQETQYF. CDR3 in DNA: TGCGCCAGCAGGATACGGCTCCAAGAGACCCAGTACTTC.